This T cell receptor beta chain was obtained from a study of T-cell reconstitution after alpha-beta-depleted transplantation in children. General study points: Reportedly, alpha-beta T cells present about two months post-transplant originated from several hundred expanded clones of graft origin. Among T cells one year after transplant, newly produced cells accounted for most counts and diversity. The origin of high day-60 TCRbeta diversity in some patients lay in surviving recipient T cells and thymic progenitors.

Germline-derived CDR1 and CDR2 are DFQATT and SNEGSKA (reference sequence). The V and J ends lost 0 bases and 10 bases, in that order; junction bases with no gene match: 9. CDR3 length equals 15 residues. Unique molecular identifiers were used to barcode this TCRbeta library. TCRdb re-called the PCR reads with MiXCR, one entry per CDR3 protein. This table has roughly 100,000 distinct CDR3 sequences, around 6% appearing once. As for this clonotype: Its antigen is not identified.

The chain joins TRBV20-1 to TRBJ1-6; 7 bases agree with TRBD1. This clonotype was obtained from a female patient aged 2-10 years who had a stem cell transplant for Fanconi anemia, so the T cells may come from the graft donor. Material: PBMCs, mostly from graft donor cells, obtained 60 days after TCRalphabeta/CD19-depleted stem cell transplant. The CDR3 region is CSAREQGPGRSPLHF. Written as DNA, the CDR3 is TGCAGTGCTAGAGAACAGGGGCCCGGGAGATCACCCCTCCACTTT.